This T cell receptor beta chain was recorded in a study of OX40 agonist ivuxolimab in advanced cancers. Findings and caveats of the study: The 0.1-3.0 mg/kg partial responders had among the lowest clonal expansion.

CDR3 length: 17 amino acids. Trimming shortened V by 0 bases and J by 0 bases, and 10 bases separated the two germline ends. CDR1 is SGHNT and CDR2 is YYREEE in the germline V gene (reference sequence). Assay used: immunoSEQ multiplex PCR; TCRdb lists only in-frame clones, some missing. The table includes around 70,000 clones, under 85% detected once. This clone was seen more than once but under ten times. Its antigen remains unknown. The J gene is TRBJ2-6, the V gene TRBV5-4; D is possibly TRBD1 (5 bases). The receptor comes from an adult with an advanced solid tumor such as melanoma, head and neck, liver or kidney cancer. The starting material was CD4+ or CD8+ T cells sorted from blood, obtained in a trial of the OX40 agonist ivuxolimab. CDR3 DNA sequence: TGTGCCAGCAGCTTGGGGGGCCCTTTCTCTGGGGCCAACGTCCTGACTTTC. As protein: CASSLGGPFSGANVLTF.